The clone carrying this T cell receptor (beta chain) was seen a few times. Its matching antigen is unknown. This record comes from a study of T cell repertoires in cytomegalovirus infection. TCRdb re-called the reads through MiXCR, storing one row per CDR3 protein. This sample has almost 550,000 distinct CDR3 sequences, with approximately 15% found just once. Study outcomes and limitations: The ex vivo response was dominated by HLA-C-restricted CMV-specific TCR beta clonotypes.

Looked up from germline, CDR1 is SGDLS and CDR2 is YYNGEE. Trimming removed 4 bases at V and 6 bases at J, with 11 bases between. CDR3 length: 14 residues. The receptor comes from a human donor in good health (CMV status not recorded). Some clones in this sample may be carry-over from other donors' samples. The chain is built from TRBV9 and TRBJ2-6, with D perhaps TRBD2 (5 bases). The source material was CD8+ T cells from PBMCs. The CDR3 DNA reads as TGTGCCAGCAGCCCCCCGGGGTCGGCCAACGTCCTGACTTTC. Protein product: CASSPPGSANVLTF.